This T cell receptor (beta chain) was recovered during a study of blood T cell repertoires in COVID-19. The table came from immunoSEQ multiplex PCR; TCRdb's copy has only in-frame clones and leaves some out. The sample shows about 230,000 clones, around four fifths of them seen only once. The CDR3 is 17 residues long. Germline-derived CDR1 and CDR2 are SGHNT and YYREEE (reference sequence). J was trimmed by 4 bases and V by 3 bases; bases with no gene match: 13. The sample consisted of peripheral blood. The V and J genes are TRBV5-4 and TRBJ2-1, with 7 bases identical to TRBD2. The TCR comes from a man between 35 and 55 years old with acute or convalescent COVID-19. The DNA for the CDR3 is TGTGCCAGCAGCTCAGGCATTAGGGAGGGAAGGTACAATGAGCAGTTCTTC. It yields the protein CASSSGIREGRYNEQFF.